The rows below give T cell receptor beta chains drawn from one sample of a study of shared clonotypes between healthy human individuals. Libraries were prepared by immunoSEQ multiplex PCR; TCRdb keeps only in-frame clonotypes and omits some of them. Here the sample spans over a million clones, around three quarters being singletons. Input material: memory CD4+ T cells from PBMCs. These receptors were collected from a man younger than 35 in good health. Some clones in this sample may be carry-over from other donors' samples. Each CDR3 is given with its conserved first and last residue. Each record gives: J gene, D gene, clone size, V gene, CDR3 DNA, CDR3 protein. A D gene is named only where the DNA matches it firmly. Some rows mark clone size as missing; the rest say once, few, many or name a class of expanded clone.

TRBJ2-2,TRBD2,NA,TRBV5-1,TGCGCCAGCAGCCGGACTAGCGGGAGTGGTACCGGGGAGCTGTTTTTT,CASSRTSGSGTGELFF
TRBJ2-7,TRBD2,NA,TRBV7-9,TGTGCCAGCAGCGCCGGACTAGACTCCTACGAGCAGTACTTC,CASSAGLDSYEQYF
TRBJ2-7,NA,NA,TRBV15,TGTGCCACCAGCAGAGGGGTCGGGACAACCTACGAGCAGTACTTC,CATSRGVGTTYEQYF
TRBJ2-3,TRBD1,NA,TRBV19,TGTGCCAGTAGGGGGACAGGTCGTAGGAATACGCAGTATTTT,CASRGTGRRNTQYF
TRBJ1-4,NA,NA,TRBV2,TGTGCCAGCAGTTACACAGACACGGATGAAAAACTGTTTTTT,CASSYTDTDEKLFF
TRBJ2-3,NA,NA,TRBV4-2,TGTGCCAGCAGCCAAGGGGTGCGCACAGATACGCAGTATTTT,CASSQGVRTDTQYF
TRBJ1-1,TRBD1,few,TRBV15,TGTGCCACCAGAACAAAACAGGGGGTGAACACTGAAGCTTTCTTT,CATRTKQGVNTEAFF
TRBJ2-3,TRBD2,NA,TRBV11-3,TGTGCCAGCAGCCCGTCTAGCGGGAGCGGCACAGATACGCAGTATTTT,CASSPSSGSGTDTQYF
TRBJ1-1,TRBD1,NA,TRBV6-5,TGTGCCAGCAGGAACAGGGGGCAGACTGAAGCTTTCTTT,CASRNRGQTEAFF
TRBJ2-5,NA,NA,TRBV7-2,TGTGCCAGCAGCTCTAGTAGGGGAACCCAGTACTTC,CASSSSRGTQYF
TRBJ2-1,NA,many,TRBV6-5,TGTGCCAGCAGGCTAGGGGTGTTTAATGAGCAGTTCTTC,CASRLGVFNEQFF
TRBJ2-3,TRBD2,few,TRBV14,TGTGCCAGCAGCCAAGATCTTTTAGCGGGAGGCACAGATACGCAGTATTTT,CASSQDLLAGGTDTQYF
TRBJ2-5,TRBD2,once,TRBV4-2,TGTGCCAGCAGCTTAGACGGGACTAGAAAAGAGACCCAGTACTTC,CASSLDGTRKETQYF
TRBJ2-1,NA,NA,TRBV10-3,TGTGCCATCATAGGGGACCCGTGGAACAATGAGCAGTTCTTC,CAIIGDPWNNEQFF
TRBJ2-1,NA,few,TRBV7-2,TGTGCCAGCAGCTCCCCAATGGCCGGGGAGCAGTTCTTC,CASSSPMAGEQFF
TRBJ2-1,NA,NA,TRBV28,TGTGCCAGCAGTTCGGCTAGTGCGGGTTCGGTTGAGCAGTTCTTC,CASSSASAGSVEQFF
TRBJ1-1,TRBD1,NA,TRBV2,TGTGCCAGCAAATTCCAGGGGGCAAACACTGAAGCTTTCTTT,CASKFQGANTEAFF
TRBJ2-3,NA,NA,TRBV19,TGTGCCAGTAGTAGGCGGGGCCAGTCCACAGATACGCAGTATTTT,CASSRRGQSTDTQYF
TRBJ2-3,NA,NA,TRBV7-3,TGTGCCAGCAGCTTATGGGTCCGGACGGCGACTGGCGCAGATACGCAGTATTTT,CASSLWVRTATGADTQYF
TRBJ2-3,NA,few,TRBV5-1,TGCGCCAGCAGCTTGGATGTCCCCCCCAGCACAGATACGCAGTATTTT,CASSLDVPPSTDTQYF
TRBJ2-4,NA,NA,TRBV4-3,TGCGCCAGCAGCCAAGGCCAGGAAAACATTCAGTACTTC,CASSQGQENIQYF
TRBJ2-6,NA,NA,TRBV27,TGTGCCAGCAATCCCGGAGGCGCGGCCAACGTCCTGACTTTC,CASNPGGAANVLTF
TRBJ1-4,NA,NA,TRBV7-2,TGTGCCAGCAGCTTAGGTGGGGATGAAAAACTGTTTTTT,CASSLGGDEKLFF
TRBJ2-3,NA,NA,TRBV2,TGTGCCAGCAGTGAGAACCCACTGGCAGATACGCAGTATTTT,CASSENPLADTQYF
TRBJ1-2,NA,NA,TRBV6-5,TGTGCCAGCAGTTACTCAAGTAGTGGGTTGTATGGCTACACCTTC,CASSYSSSGLYGYTF
TRBJ2-7,TRBD1,NA,TRBV28,TGTGCCAGCAGTTTGCCGAGACAGGGGGGTTCGGAGCAGTACTTC,CASSLPRQGGSEQYF
TRBJ2-6,NA,NA,TRBV9,TGTGCCAGCAGCACCCAGGGTGCTGGGGCCAACGTCCTGACTTTC,CASSTQGAGANVLTF
TRBJ1-2,TRBD1,NA,TRBV7-3,TGTGCCAGCAGCCCGGGACAGAACTATGGCTACACCTTC,CASSPGQNYGYTF
TRBJ2-1,TRBD2,NA,TRBV9,TGTGCCAGCAGCCGAGCGGGGAGTGAGCAGTTCTTC,CASSRAGSEQFF
TRBJ2-1,NA,NA,TRBV28,TGTGCCAGCAAAGGGTCCCTAGCGAACTCCTACAATGAGCAGTTCTTC,CASKGSLANSYNEQFF
TRBJ1-2,NA,NA,TRBV5-1,TGCGCCAGCAGCCTTGGAGACTATGGCTACACCTTC,CASSLGDYGYTF
TRBJ1-4,TRBD1,NA,TRBV4-2,TGTGCCAGCAGCCGGGGGGGACAGGTTCTTCAAAATGAAAAACTGTTTTTT,CASSRGGQVLQNEKLFF
TRBJ1-5,NA,NA,TRBV28,TGTGCCAGCAGTTTAAGGCCCTGGACGAAGGGAAATCAGCCCCAGCATTTT,CASSLRPWTKGNQPQHF
TRBJ2-7,TRBD1,NA,TRBV11-2,TGTGCCAGCAGCTTAGATGGGACAGAATACGAGCAGTACTTC,CASSLDGTEYEQYF
TRBJ2-7,NA,NA,TRBV11-3,TGTGCCAGCAGCTCCTTCAGGGGAGGCGAGCAGTACTTC,CASSSFRGGEQYF
TRBJ2-1,NA,NA,TRBV7-9,TGTGCCAGCACCACCTACAATGAGCAGTTCTTC,CASTTYNEQFF
TRBJ1-2,NA,NA,TRBV19,TGTGCCAGTCCTAGGCGGGGGGCAAATTATGGCTACACCTTC,CASPRRGANYGYTF
TRBJ2-5,NA,few,TRBV5-1,TGCGCCAGCAGCTTGGGGGCCACCTCAGGAGAGACCCAGTACTTC,CASSLGATSGETQYF
TRBJ2-7,TRBD2,NA,TRBV5-4,TGTGCCAGCAGCCCAAGCGGGAGCAACTACGAGCAGTACTTC,CASSPSGSNYEQYF
TRBJ2-7,TRBD2,NA,TRBV15,TGTGCCACCAGCCGCGGGACTAGTGGTTCGGGCGAGCAGTACTTC,CATSRGTSGSGEQYF
TRBJ2-5,NA,NA,TRBV7-2,TGTGCCAGCAGCCATAACCCGGGACTCACAATGGGGGAGACCCAGTACTTC,CASSHNPGLTMGETQYF
TRBJ1-5,NA,NA,TRBV27,TGTGCCAGCACCGACATTTGGGGGAATCAGCCCCAGCATTTT,CASTDIWGNQPQHF
TRBJ1-3,NA,NA,TRBV6-5,TGTGCCAGCAGTCAAAGCGGGACTACTGGAAACACCATATATTTT,CASSQSGTTGNTIYF
TRBJ2-1,TRBD2,NA,TRBV19,TGTGCCAGTAGTATCGTCGCGGGACTAGCGGTACACAATGAGCAGTTCTTC,CASSIVAGLAVHNEQFF
TRBJ1-1,NA,NA,TRBV18,TGTGCCAGCTCACCGCTGGCGGACACTGAAGCTTTCTTT,CASSPLADTEAFF
TRBJ2-5,NA,once,TRBV5-1,TGCGCCAGCAGCTTTCCCGGTCAAGAGACCCAGTACTTC,CASSFPGQETQYF
TRBJ1-1,NA,NA,TRBV9,TGTGCCAGCAGCGTAAATAATCAGGGGAACACTGAAGCTTTCTTT,CASSVNNQGNTEAFF
TRBJ2-1,NA,NA,TRBV9,TGTGCCAGCAGCGTAGAGAGGATCGGGGGTTCGAAGCAGTTCTTC,CASSVERIGGSKQFF